The 21 T cell receptor beta chains below come from one sample, sequenced in a study of control samples from healthy donors and cancer patients. Generated by immunoSEQ multiplex PCR, the TCRdb table keeps only in-frame clones and is missing some. The sample lists about 180,000 clones; approximately 94% were seen once. Source material: blood. Receptors were obtained from a woman under 30 in good health.

The chain combines TRBV7-6 with TRBJ2-5, with a possible D match to TRBD1 (5 bases). Germline-derived CDR1 and CDR2 are SGHVS and FNYEAQ. V was cut by 4 bases and J by 9 bases, with 15 bases left in between. CDR3 length: 13 residues. CDR3 DNA: TGTGCCAGCAGCTCAGCGCAAACAGGAGCCCAGTACTTC. Protein product: CASSSAQTGAQYF. Full variable domain (missing parts from reference TRBV7-6 and TRBJ2-5): GAGVSQSPRYKVTKRGQDVALRCDPISGHVSLYWYRQALGQGPEFLTYFNYEAQQDKSGLPNDRFSAERPEGSISTLTIQRTEQRDSAMYRCASSSAQTGAQYFGPGTRLLVL.

The V call is TRBV29-1, the J call TRBJ1-2; tentatively, D is TRBD1 (6 bases). Germline V CDR1 and CDR2: SQVTM, ANQGSEA. The CDR3 runs 11 residues. Trimming pared 5 bases from V and 10 bases from J, leaving 14 bases between. The chain's CDR3 is CSVRGPVDYTF. As DNA, the CDR3 is TGCAGCGTTCGGGGGCCAGTTGACTACACCTTC. The whole variable domain, remainder taken from reference TRBV29-1 and TRBJ1-2, is SAVISQKPSRDICQRGTSLTIQCQVDSQVTMMFWYRQQPGQSLTLIATANQGSEATYESGFVIDKFPISRPNLTFSTLTVSNMSPEDSSIYLCSVRGPVDYTFGSGTRLTVV.

This chain links TRBV6-5 with TRBJ2-7; TRBD1 aligns across 9 bases. Germline CDR1 is MNHEY and CDR2 is SVGAGI. The CDR3 is made up of 14 amino acids. The V and J ends lost 0 bases and 4 bases, in that order; junction bases with no gene match: 1. CDR3 sequence: CASSYSGTGYEQYF. In DNA form, the CDR3 reads TGTGCCAGCAGTTACTCCGGGACAGGGTACGAGCAGTACTTC.

This chain's CDR3 is CASLGRGQPQHF. The DNA for the CDR3 is TGTGCCAGTCTGGGGAGGGGTCAGCCCCAGCATTTT. This chain connects TRBV28 to TRBJ1-5; a weak D match, TRBD1 (5 bases). Trimming shortened V by 9 bases and J by 6 bases, and 12 bases separated the two germline ends. The germline V gene encodes CDR1 MDHEN and CDR2 SYDVKM. This CDR3 has 12 residues.

The CDR3: CASRNRDYYNEQFF. DNA of the CDR3: TGTGCCAGTAGGAACCGGGACTATTACAATGAGCAGTTCTTC. The rearrangement links TRBV27 to TRBJ2-1, with 7 bases fitting TRBD2. Losses at the gene ends were 9 bases for V and 4 bases for J; bases not matched to a gene: 9. The CDR3 runs to 14 residues. Germline CDR1 is MNHEY and CDR2 is SMNVEV (reference sequence).

The V call is TRBV25-1, the J call TRBJ1-6, with a possible D match to TRBD1 (6 bases). V was pared by 2 bases and J by 6 bases, with 11 bases between. The CDR3 spans 15 residues. The V gene's germline CDR1 is MGHDK and CDR2 SYGVNS. As DNA, the CDR3 is TGTGCCAGCAGTGAACGGGGGGCCCTTAATTCACCCCTCCACTTT. This codes for CASSERGALNSPLHF.

The rearrangement uses TRBV18 and TRBJ2-3, with 14 bases lining up with TRBD2. Germline V CDR1 and CDR2: KGHSH, LQKENI. V was clipped by 4 bases and J by 0 bases; unmatched bases: 12. CDR3 size: 20 residues. The DNA of the CDR3 is TGTGCCAGCTCACTCGGACTAGCGGGGGGTCTACACTATAGCACAGATACGCAGTATTTT. Translated, it gives CASSLGLAGGLHYSTDTQYF.

V usage is TRBV12-3 or TRBV12-4 and J usage is TRBJ1-1; possibly TRBD1 for D (5 bases). Trimming took off 6 bases at V and 10 bases at J, with 12 bases between the two ends. The CDR3 has 11 amino acids. As DNA, the CDR3 is TGTGCCAGCAGCCCCTGGGGGGTAGCTTTCTTT. Translating it yields CASSPWGVAFF.

The genes are TRBV4-1 and TRBJ1-4; no definite D call. Trimming took off 1 base at V and 7 bases at J, with 13 bases between the two ends. Germline assignment: CDR1 MGHRA and CDR2 YSYEKL. This CDR3 has 15 residues. Here the CDR3 DNA reads TGCGCCAGCAGCCAAGCGAACCTCCGGGGTGAAAAACTGTTTTTT. Translated: CASSQANLRGEKLFF.

This rearrangement joins TRBV27 to TRBJ1-2; a possible D gene is TRBD1 (5 bases). The CDR3 spans 13 residues. With 6 bases removed from V and 4 bases from J, the gap between germline ends came to 12 bases. CDR1 and CDR2 from the germline V gene are MNHEY and SMNVEV (reference sequence). CDR3 bases: TGTGCCAGCAGGGGAGGGGCCGTCTATGGCTACACCTTC. Translated, it gives CASRGGAVYGYTF.

The gene calls are TRBV11-3 and TRBJ2-1; no reliable D call. From germline, CDR1 is SGHNT and CDR2 YENEEA. V was clipped by 2 bases and J by 10 bases, with 12 bases between them. CDR3 length equals 13 residues. CDR3 loop: CASSLIGRIEQFF. The CDR3 DNA sequence: TGTGCCAGCAGCTTAATAGGTCGGATAGAGCAGTTCTTC.

The V gene is TRBV11-2, the J gene TRBJ2-1; no reliable D call. Germline V lookup: CDR1 SGHAT, CDR2 FQNNGV. There are 13 residues in the CDR3. The ends were cut back, 1 base at V and 12 bases at J, with 13 bases in the middle. The CDR3 here is CASSLASARGQFF. In DNA, the CDR3 is TGTGCCAGCAGCTTAGCATCGGCTAGAGGGCAGTTCTTC.

This clone was counted once. This chain joins TRBV7-3 and TRBJ2-7; possibly TRBD2 for D (5 bases). V lost 2 bases to trimming and J lost 6 bases, with 11 bases between them. The CDR3 is made up of 13 amino acids. Germline CDR1 is SGHTA and CDR2 is FQGTGA. This CDR3 reads CASSLEGYGEQYF. DNA of the CDR3: TGTGCCAGCAGCTTAGAGGGATATGGCGAGCAGTACTTC.

The rearrangement joins TRBV15 to TRBJ1-1; D is ambiguous. Trimming removed 1 base at V and 1 base at J, with 7 bases between. The germline V gene encodes CDR1 LNHNV and CDR2 YYDKDF (reference sequence). This CDR3 region has 14 residues. CDR3 sequence reads: CATSRGSSNTEAFF. The CDR3 bases are TGTGCCACCAGCAGAGGAAGCTCGAACACTGAAGCTTTCTTT.

The chain uses TRBV6-6 and TRBJ1-2, with D possibly being TRBD1 (6 bases). The CDR3 spans 13 residues. Deletions cut 5 bases from V and 6 bases from J, with 13 bases between. The V gene's germline CDR1 is MNHNY and CDR2 SVGAGI (reference sequence). DNA for the CDR3: TGTGCCAGCAGTCGTCGGGACACCGATGGCTACACCTTC. Encoded protein: CASSRRDTDGYTF.

The rearrangement uses TRBV4-1 and TRBJ1-3; 7 nucleotides align to TRBD1. CDR3 size: 14 residues. V lost 4 bases to trimming and J lost 3 bases; unmatched junction nucleotides: 3. The germline gives CDR1 MGHRA, CDR2 YSYEKL. DNA of the CDR3: TGCGCCAGCAGCCCGACAGGGATTGGAAACACCATATATTTT. Amino acid sequence: CASSPTGIGNTIYF.

The CDR3 region has the DNA TGTGCCAGCAGCCTTTCGGGGAAACAGGGCCACACTGAAGCTTTCTTT. This sequence encodes CASSLSGKQGHTEAFF. The chain is built from TRBV4-2 and TRBJ1-1; D is perhaps TRBD1 (6 bases). V lost 4 bases and J 3 bases, leaving 18 bases between the germline ends. This CDR3 spans 16 amino acids. CDR1 is LGHNA and CDR2 is YNFKEQ in the germline V gene.

This chain connects TRBV4-2 to TRBJ2-1; 7 bases match TRBD1. This CDR3 has 13 residues. Germline CDR1 reads LGHNA; CDR2 reads YNFKEQ. V dropped 3 bases and J dropped 7; count of bases not matched to a gene: 3. The DNA for the CDR3 is TGTGCCAGCAGCCAGCCAGGGGGAAATGAGCAGTTCTTC. It is translated as CASSQPGGNEQFF.

The genes are TRBV24-1 and TRBJ1-5, with D unclear. V was clipped by 4 bases and J by 3 bases, with 9 bases between them. This CDR3 is 14 amino acids long. Germline lookup yields CDR1 KGHDR and CDR2 SFDVKD. The CDR3 DNA is TGTGCCACCAGTGACCCCAAATCCAATCAGCCCCAGCATTTT. Its protein product is CATSDPKSNQPQHF.

This clone has just one count. The chain links TRBV19 to TRBJ1-4; D remains ambiguous. The CDR3 consists of 15 residues. The V gene lost 1 base and the J gene lost 8 bases, with 14 bases spanning the gap. The germline V gene has CDR1 LNHDA and CDR2 SQIVND (reference sequence). In DNA, the CDR3 is TGTGCCAGTAGTATAGTGAAGGGCTTTAACGAAAAACTGTTTTTT. This encodes CASSIVKGFNEKLFF.

Here the CDR3 DNA reads TGTGCCAGCAGTTGGACTAGCGGGTACAATGAGCAGTTCTTC. Protein: CASSWTSGYNEQFF. The gene calls are TRBV27 and TRBJ2-1, with 11 bases matching TRBD2. V was clipped by 4 bases and J by 4 bases; unmatched bases: 0. Germline V gene lookup returns CDR1 MNHEY and CDR2 SMNVEV (reference sequence). This CDR3 has 14 amino acids.